This TCR beta chain was profiled in a study of blood T cells in healthy people across ages. The use of a sample-barcoded 5' primer and a J-beta primer mix characterized a second PCR of about 6 to 12 cycles. TCRdb analysed the 5' RACE reads with MiXCR anew, one entry per CDR3 protein. This table holds over a million distinct CDR3 sequences, 25% found once. Germline V gives CDR1 SEHNR, CDR2 FQNEAQ (reference sequence). The ends were cut back, 5 bases at V and 2 bases at J, with 13 bases in the middle. The CDR3 loop spans 14 amino acids. These data are also associated with another study on T cells of mothers and their children. From that paper: Material was donated by three healthy Caucasian mothers and their six children. Mothers and children who were related shared slightly more overlap than unrelated pairs, but not significantly more.

The sequenced material came from blood. The clonotype originates from a girl aged 2-10 years in good health. The V gene is TRBV7-9, the J gene TRBJ2-7; D gene uncertain. CDR3 sequence reads: CASSPHIGTYEQYF. DNA for the CDR3: TGTGCCAGCAGCCCGCATATTGGAACCTACGAGCAGTACTTC.